Listed below are T cell receptor beta chains from one sample, sequenced in a study of response to subunit inactivated influenza vaccine. MiXCR was run by TCRdb on the RT-PCR reads, yielding one entry per CDR3 protein. The repertoire holds 500,000 to 550,000 distinct CDR3 sequences, 20% to 25% seen once, with approximately 2.9% in the top ten. This sample also appeared in a second study, on T cells expressing NK-cell markers.

Source: CD4+ T cells sorted from PBMCs, taken 11 to 12 days after vaccination. Every receptor here comes from a man in his fifties who received an inactivated influenza vaccine. The conserved cysteine and the conserved F or W are not part of the CDR3 here.

TRBV4-3,TRBJ2-3,ASSQDRGLKYTDTQY
TRBV5-1,TRBJ2-5,ASSPGTSGRYQETQY
TRBV6-5,TRBJ1-2,ASSYSRSANYGYT
TRBV12-3/TRBV12-4,TRBJ2-7,ASSDKRTGEQY
TRBV7-2,TRBJ2-5,ASSLAGARGETQY
TRBV20-1,TRBJ2-5,SARDLSGGADQETQY
TRBV5-1,TRBJ2-7,ASSDGTGSYEQY
TRBV29-1,TRBJ2-2,SAKTGYSTGELF
TRBV9,TRBJ2-3,ASSVEASGTYADTQY
TRBV7-2,TRBJ2-3,ASSRRQGLSTDTQY
TRBV2,TRBJ2-7,ASSPLIAGGGEQY
TRBV6-2/TRBV6-3,TRBJ2-5,AVSEGARAQY
TRBV12-3/TRBV12-4,TRBJ1-5,ASRAGTGFSNQPQH
TRBV4-2,TRBJ2-4,ASSQPGKNIQY
TRBV6-1,TRBJ2-3,ASFAFRVRTDTQY
TRBV6-1,TRBJ1-5,ASRGTVVGSNQPQH
TRBV7-9,TRBJ1-6,ASSLDRVLNSPLH
TRBV11-2,TRBJ2-4,ASSLSSGRQY
TRBV19,TRBJ2-5,ASSPNRETQY
TRBV2,TRBJ1-3,ASSSRLGNTIY
TRBV10-3,TRBJ1-1,ASSGQGRTEAF
TRBV3-1,TRBJ2-5,ASSPRGERETQY
TRBV20-1,TRBJ2-1,SARDLRRLAGVTEQF
TRBV18,TRBJ2-1,ASSPAGRNEQF
TRBV20-1,TRBJ2-1,SARDVRTRNNEQF
TRBV2,TRBJ2-7,ASSLSRGATAEQY
TRBV24-1,TRBJ2-1,ATSVAPGLAGGKTSYNEQF
TRBV7-8,TRBJ2-5,ASSGPDSDYQETQY
TRBV20-1,TRBJ1-6,SARESGQGFSPLH
TRBV27,TRBJ2-6,ASSLRGRGSGANVLT
TRBV6-2/TRBV6-3,TRBJ2-7,ASSSRTGRTYEQY
TRBV24-1,TRBJ2-5,ATSISGEGETQY
TRBV5-1,TRBJ2-5,ASSLGSGGRETQY
TRBV29-1,TRBJ2-1,SVAHGQGPYNEQF
TRBV27,TRBJ2-7,ASGRTAPYEQY
TRBV20-1,TRBJ2-1,SASPSGRSYNEQF
TRBV15,TRBJ1-1,ATSPFPRDTEAF
TRBV10-3,TRBJ1-6,AIIIPSAGQEGVSSYNSPLH
TRBV20-1,TRBJ1-5,SANRGRGEPQH
TRBV20-1,TRBJ2-1,SARPPRLAYNEQF
TRBV19,TRBJ1-5,ASSMEQPQH
TRBV5-4,TRBJ2-3,ASQGPSTDTQY
TRBV3-1,TRBJ2-4,ASSQDLGDRKNIQY
TRBV20-1,TRBJ2-1,SAAAWGRAYNEQF
TRBV15,TRBJ2-7,ATSRDPGYYEQY
TRBV4-1,TRBJ1-2,ASSRFSGGRRVRDYGYT
TRBV6-1,TRBJ2-7,ASTITAGSYEQY
TRBV5-1,TRBJ2-5,ASSARLTSGLEETQY
TRBV5-1,TRBJ1-1,ASSLDISNTEAF
TRBV12-3/TRBV12-4,TRBJ2-3,ASSWGQGTDTQY
TRBV20-1,TRBJ2-7,SAIQGARYEQY